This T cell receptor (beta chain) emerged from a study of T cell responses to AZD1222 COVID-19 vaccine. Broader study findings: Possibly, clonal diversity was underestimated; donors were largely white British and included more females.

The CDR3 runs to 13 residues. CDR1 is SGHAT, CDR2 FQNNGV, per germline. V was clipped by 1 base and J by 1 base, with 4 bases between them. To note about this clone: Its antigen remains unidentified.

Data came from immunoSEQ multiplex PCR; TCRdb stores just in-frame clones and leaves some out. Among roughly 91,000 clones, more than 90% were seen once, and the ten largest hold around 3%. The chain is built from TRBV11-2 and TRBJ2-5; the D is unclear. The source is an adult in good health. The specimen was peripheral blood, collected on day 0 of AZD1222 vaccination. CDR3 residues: CASSLVIQETQYF. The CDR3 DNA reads TGTGCCAGCAGCTTAGTGATCCAAGAGACCCAGTACTTC.